These T cell receptor beta chains were read from a single sample in a study of blood T cell repertoires in COVID-19. This table comes from immunoSEQ multiplex PCR, and its TCRdb copy is limited to in-frame clones, with some not included. Here the sample spans about 63,000 clones, 90% to 95% being singletons. Sequencing was performed on peripheral blood. The receptors here all came from a man aged 50-59 years with active COVID-19. Both conserved end residues are part of each CDR3.

>TRBV9
CASSVGLTGGGYTF
>TRBV12-5
CASGLYGDTQYF
>TRBV18
CASSPGLGDEKLFF
>TRBV12-3/TRBV12-4
CASSLRGKGGYTF
>TRBV5-4
CASSLVAGRTSAYNNEQFF
>TRBV6-6
CASTLTGGTEAFF
>TRBV7-6
CASSDGLAGGPTYNEQFF
>TRBV11-2
CASSTISGGGEQFF
>TRBV10-2
CASYMPNSPLHF
>TRBV3-1/TRBV3-2
CASSQERLAGGLGDTQYF
>TRBV10-3
CAIRTASGNTIYF
>TRBV6-5
CASKLELSSYNEQFF
>TRBV5-1
CASSSTGGYTF
>TRBV9
CASSPHLDRNYGYTF